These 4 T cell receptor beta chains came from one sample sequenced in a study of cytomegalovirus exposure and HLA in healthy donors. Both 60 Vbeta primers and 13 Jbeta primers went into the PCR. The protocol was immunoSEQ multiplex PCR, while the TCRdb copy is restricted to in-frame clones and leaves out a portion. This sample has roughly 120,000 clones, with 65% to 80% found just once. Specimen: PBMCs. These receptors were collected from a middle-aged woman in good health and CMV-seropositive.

CDR3 in DNA: TGTGCCACCCTTACGGGAGGGGGCAATGAGCAGTTCTTC. This codes for CATLTGGGNEQFF. This rearrangement joins TRBV7-6 to TRBJ2-1; the match to TRBD2 covers 8 bases. J gave up 6 bases and V 10 bases, and 8 bases lay outside the gene matches. This CDR3 is 13 amino acids long. The germline gives CDR1 SGHVS, CDR2 FNYEAQ.

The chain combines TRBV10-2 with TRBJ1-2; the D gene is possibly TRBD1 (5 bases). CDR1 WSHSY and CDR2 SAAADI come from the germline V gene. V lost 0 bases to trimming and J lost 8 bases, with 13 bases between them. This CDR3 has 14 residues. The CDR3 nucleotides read TGCGCCAGCAGTGAGTCGGTGGCAGGGTGGGGCTACACCTTC. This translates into CASSESVAGWGYTF.

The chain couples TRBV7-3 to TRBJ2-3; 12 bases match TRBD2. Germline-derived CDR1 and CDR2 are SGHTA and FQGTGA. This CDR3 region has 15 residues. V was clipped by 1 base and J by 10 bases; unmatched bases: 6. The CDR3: CASSLRPGTSGSQYF. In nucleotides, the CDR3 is TGTGCCAGCAGCTTAAGACCCGGGACTAGCGGGTCGCAGTATTTT. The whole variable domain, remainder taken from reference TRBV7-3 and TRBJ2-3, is GAGVSQTPSNKVTEKGKYVELRCDPISGHTALYWYRQSLGQGPEFLIYFQGTGAADDSGLPNDRFFAVRPEGSVSTLKIQRTERGDSAVYLCASSLRPGTSGSQYFGPGTRLTVL.

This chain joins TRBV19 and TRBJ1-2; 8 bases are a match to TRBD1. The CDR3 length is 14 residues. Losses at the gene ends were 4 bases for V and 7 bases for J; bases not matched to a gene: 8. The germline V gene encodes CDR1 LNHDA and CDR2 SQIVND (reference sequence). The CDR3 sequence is CASSTPQGAGGYTF. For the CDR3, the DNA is TGTGCCAGTAGTACCCCTCAGGGGGCGGGTGGCTACACCTTC.